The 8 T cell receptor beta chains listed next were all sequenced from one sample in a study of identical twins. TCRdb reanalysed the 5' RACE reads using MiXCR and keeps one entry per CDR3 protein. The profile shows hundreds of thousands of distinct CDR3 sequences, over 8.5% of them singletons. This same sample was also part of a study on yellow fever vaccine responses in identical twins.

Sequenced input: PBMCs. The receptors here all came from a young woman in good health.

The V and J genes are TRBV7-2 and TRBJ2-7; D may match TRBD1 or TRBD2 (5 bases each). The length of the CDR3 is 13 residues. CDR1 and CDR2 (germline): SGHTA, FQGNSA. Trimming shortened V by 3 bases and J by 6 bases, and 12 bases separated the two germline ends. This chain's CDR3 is CASSLGTVREQYF. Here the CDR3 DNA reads TGTGCCAGCAGCTTGGGGACGGTCCGCGAGCAGTACTTC.

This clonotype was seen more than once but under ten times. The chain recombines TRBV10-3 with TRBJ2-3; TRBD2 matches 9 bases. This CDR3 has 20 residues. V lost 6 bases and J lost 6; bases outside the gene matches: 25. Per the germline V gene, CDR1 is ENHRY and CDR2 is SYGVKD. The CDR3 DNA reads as TGTGCCATCAGCCGATTCCCGACGTCGACTAGCGGAGGGGGGGTCGATACGCAGTATTTT. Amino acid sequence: CAISRFPTSTSGGGVDTQYF.

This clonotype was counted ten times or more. The CDR3 DNA is TGTGCCAGCAGTTACGTCATCGGGGCTCTCGATGAGCAGTTCTTC. It yields the protein CASSYVIGALDEQFF. The chain recombines TRBV6-5 with TRBJ2-1, with D perhaps matching TRBD1 or TRBD2 (5 bases each). The CDR3 runs 15 residues. Trimming stripped 2 bases from V and 8 bases from J, with 16 bases between. The V gene's germline CDR1 is MNHEY and CDR2 SVGAGI.

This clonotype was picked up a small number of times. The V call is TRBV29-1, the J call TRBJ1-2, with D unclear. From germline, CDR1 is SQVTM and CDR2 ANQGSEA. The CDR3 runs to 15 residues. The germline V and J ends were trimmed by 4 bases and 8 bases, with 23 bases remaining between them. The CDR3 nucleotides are TGCAGCGTTGGGGTAGGTCCCCTCGGACGATACGGCTACACCTTC. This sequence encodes CSVGVGPLGRYGYTF.

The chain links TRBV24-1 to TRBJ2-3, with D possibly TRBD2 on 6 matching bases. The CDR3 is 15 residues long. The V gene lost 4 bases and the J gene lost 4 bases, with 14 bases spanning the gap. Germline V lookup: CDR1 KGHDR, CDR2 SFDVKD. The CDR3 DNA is TGTGCCACCAGTGAGGCGGGGAGGAGCCCAGATACGCAGTATTTT. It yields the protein CATSEAGRSPDTQYF.

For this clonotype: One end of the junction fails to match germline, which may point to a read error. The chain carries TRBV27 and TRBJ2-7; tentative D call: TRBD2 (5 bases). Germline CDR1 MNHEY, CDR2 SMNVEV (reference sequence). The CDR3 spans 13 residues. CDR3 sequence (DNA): TGTACCAGCAGTTTATTGGTCCGGGGCGAGCAGTACTTC. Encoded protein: CTSSLLVRGEQYF.

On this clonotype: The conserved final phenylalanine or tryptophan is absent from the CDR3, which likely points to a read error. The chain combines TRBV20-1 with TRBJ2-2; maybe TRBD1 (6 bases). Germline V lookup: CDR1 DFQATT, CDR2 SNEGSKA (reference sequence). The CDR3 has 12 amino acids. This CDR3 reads CSTGHNTGELFV. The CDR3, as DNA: TGCAGCACGGGACACAACACCGGGGAGCTGTTTGTT.

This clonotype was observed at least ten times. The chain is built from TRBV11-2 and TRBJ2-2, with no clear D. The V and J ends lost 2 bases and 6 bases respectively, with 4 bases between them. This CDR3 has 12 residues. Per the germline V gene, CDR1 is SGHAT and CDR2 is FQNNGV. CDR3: CASSLIPGELFF. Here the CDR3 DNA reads TGTGCCAGCAGCTTAATTCCCGGGGAGCTGTTTTTT.